This T cell receptor beta chain originates from a study of shared clonotypes between healthy human individuals. For the study at large: The study drew on a couple of women and a few men aged 18 to 49 as donors.

Healthy and HIV-negative, the adult donors had no recent acute infections or vaccinations. Unsorted samples, those not sorted, used 75 million to 90 million PBMCs for genomic DNA. PCR replicates performed on unsorted PBMC used around 0.3 ug DNA, approximately 33,000 T cell genomes. Assay used: immunoSEQ multiplex PCR; TCRdb lists only in-frame clones, some missing. This sample has hundreds of thousands of clones, with just over 75% found just once. This CDR3 is built from 14 residues. The junction had 6 bases not matched to a gene; V was cut back by 5 bases and J by 4 bases. Germline V gives CDR1 MGHRA, CDR2 YSYEKL.

Material for sequencing was PBMCs. The origin of this receptor is a middle-aged woman in good health. Some clones in this sample may be carry-over from other donors' samples. This chain uses TRBV4-1 with TRBJ1-2, with TRBD1 identical over 8 bases. CDR3 in DNA: TGCGCCAGCAGCTCTCGGACAGGGTCCTATGGCTACACCTTC. This encodes CASSSRTGSYGYTF.